The T cell receptor beta chain under discussion was sequenced for a study of blood T cell repertoires in COVID-19. Background on the study: The United States, Italy and Spain provided the acute and convalescent COVID-19 samples.

Clones were read by immunoSEQ multiplex PCR, and TCRdb kept only the in-frame ones, dropping some. The repertoire holds around 230,000 clones, with around 82% as singletons. This CDR3 has 12 amino acids. The V end was cut by 1 base, the J end by 8 bases, with 8 bases between. Germline lookup yields CDR1 LGHNA and CDR2 YNFKEQ. This clonotype originated in a woman in her forties or fifties with acute or convalescent COVID-19. Sequencing used peripheral blood. The genes are TRBV4-2 and TRBJ1-2; maybe TRBD1 (6 bases). The CDR3 sequence: CASSQAGEGYTF. The DNA for the CDR3 is TGTGCCAGCAGCCAAGCAGGGGAGGGCTACACCTTC.